A single sample is the source of the 13 T cell receptor beta chains below, sequenced in a study of blood T cell repertoires in COVID-19. Repertoires were generated with immunoSEQ multiplex PCR, while TCRdb's copy carries only in-frame clones and drops some. Among just over 300,000 clones, roughly 86% were seen once, and the ten largest hold around 9%. Sequenced: PBMCs or T cells enriched from blood (not recorded which). Source of these receptors: a young woman who had recovered from COVID-19.

The V call is TRBV4-3, the J call TRBJ1-3; 7 bases line up with TRBD1. CDR3 length: 15 amino acids. Germline CDR1 LGHNA, CDR2 YSLEER. Trimming at V came to 0 bases and at J to 4 bases, leaving 3 bases not matched to a gene. The CDR3: CASSQDQGVGNTIYF. Written as DNA, the CDR3 is TGCGCCAGCAGCCAAGATCAGGGGGTCGGAAACACCATATATTTT.

This chain joins TRBV7-9 and TRBJ2-7; TRBD2 might be the D (5 bases). V was pared by 6 bases and J by 3 bases, with 12 bases between. The CDR3 loop spans 13 amino acids. Per germline, CDR1 SEHNR and CDR2 FQNEAQ (reference sequence). The CDR3 region is CASRGSGYYEQYF. The DNA of the CDR3 is TGTGCCAGCAGGGGGAGCGGCTACTACGAGCAGTACTTC.

This clone was found once. The rearrangement joins TRBV6-2 or TRBV6-3 to TRBJ2-7; weak D call: TRBD2 (5 bases). Looked up from germline, CDR1 is MNHEY and CDR2 is SVGEGT. The CDR3 is made up of 15 amino acids. Trimming pared 3 bases from V and 2 bases from J, leaving 14 bases between. The CDR3 protein is CASSYEGALAYEQYF. In nucleotides, the CDR3 is TGTGCCAGCAGTTATGAGGGAGCCCTAGCCTACGAGCAGTACTTC.

The CDR3 sequence: CASSQDGTGFYEQFF. In DNA form, the CDR3 reads TGCGCCAGCAGCCAAGATGGGACAGGGTTTTATGAGCAGTTCTTC. The gene calls are TRBV4-1 and TRBJ2-1, with 9 positions matching TRBD1. The CDR3 is made up of 15 amino acids. V lost 0 bases and J lost 8; bases outside the gene matches: 5. Germline assignment: CDR1 MGHRA and CDR2 YSYEKL.

This clone was seen a single time. The rearrangement links TRBV7-3 to TRBJ2-3, with D perhaps TRBD2 (5 bases). Between the trimmed V and J ends, which lost 0 bases and 13 bases, there was a span of 14 bases. CDR1 and CDR2 (germline): SGHTA, FQGTGA. The CDR3 sequence is 13 residues long. The DNA for the CDR3 is TGTGCCAGCAGCTTAACAGGGAACGGGGAGAAGTATTTT. Its protein product is CASSLTGNGEKYF.

J is TRBJ1-1 and V is TRBV6-1; D not resolved. V dropped 2 bases and J dropped 8 bases, with 15 bases sitting between them. This CDR3 is built from 14 residues. Germline assignment: CDR1 MNHNS and CDR2 SASEGT. The CDR3 reads CASSETERSTEAFF. In nucleotides, the CDR3 is TGTGCCAGCAGTGAAACTGAGAGGAGTACAGAAGCTTTCTTT.

The chain uses TRBV7-2 and TRBJ2-7, with D possibly matching TRBD2 (5 bases). Per the germline V gene, CDR1 is SGHTA and CDR2 is FQGNSA. The germline V and J ends were trimmed by 2 bases and 7 bases, with 18 bases remaining between them. This CDR3 spans 15 amino acids. The CDR3 DNA sequence: TGTGCCAGCAGCTTAAGGCCTTGGGTTCCGGGGGAGCAGTACTTC. This translates into CASSLRPWVPGEQYF.

The rearrangement joins TRBV19 to TRBJ2-7; D ambiguous. The CDR3 is 14 residues long. V gave up 3 bases and J gave up 0 bases, with 9 bases separating them. The germline V gene encodes CDR1 LNHDA and CDR2 SQIVND (reference sequence). For the CDR3, the DNA is TGTGCCAGTAGTATGACCCGGAGCTCCTACGAGCAGTACTTC. Translation gives CASSMTRSSYEQYF.

This clone was recorded once. The V and J genes are TRBV11-2 and TRBJ2-3, with D possibly TRBD1 on 6 matching bases. The CDR3 length is 15 residues. Germline CDR1 reads SGHAT; CDR2 reads FQNNGV. V lost 1 base and J 6 bases, leaving 14 bases between the germline ends. CDR3 coding DNA: TGTGCCAGCAGCTTAGTACACAGGGCCGTGGATACGCAGTATTTT. Translated: CASSLVHRAVDTQYF.

The chain employs TRBV28 and TRBJ1-6; D is uncertain. V was pared by 1 base and J by 7 bases, with 5 bases between. Germline V gene sequence: CDR1 MDHEN, CDR2 SYDVKM. The length of the CDR3 is 13 residues. DNA for the CDR3: TGTGCCAGCAGTTTATACAGAAATTCACCCCTCCACTTT. Its translation: CASSLYRNSPLHF.

The chain uses TRBV18 and TRBJ1-2, with 7 nucleotides matching TRBD1. This CDR3 is 14 amino acids long. The trim removed 1 base at V and 2 bases at J, leaving 1 base unmatched. Germline loops: CDR1 KGHSH, CDR2 LQKENI. The CDR3 spells CASSPLGQNYGYTF. The CDR3 DNA reads TGTGCCAGCTCACCACTGGGACAGAACTATGGCTACACCTTC. Supplemented by reference TRBV18 and TRBJ1-2, the full variable domain reads NAGVMQNPRHLVRRRGQEARLRCSPMKGHSHVYWYRQLPEEGLKFMVYLQKENIIDESGMPKERFSAEFPKEGPSILRIQQVVRGDSAAYFCASSPLGQNYGYTFGSGTRLTVV.

The CDR3 region has the DNA TGTGCCAGCTCACGGGGGCAGAACACCGGGGAGCTGTTTTTT. It specifies CASSRGQNTGELFF. This chain connects TRBV18 to TRBJ2-2; possibly TRBD1 for D (6 bases). There are 14 residues in the CDR3. CDR1 and CDR2 (germline): KGHSH, LQKENI. The V end lost 4 bases, the J end lost 1 base, and 7 bases lay between the germline ends. The full variable domain, in which reference TRBV18 and TRBJ2-2 provide the parts outside the CDR3, is NAGVMQNPRHLVRRRGQEARLRCSPMKGHSHVYWYRQLPEEGLKFMVYLQKENIIDESGMPKERFSAEFPKEGPSILRIQQVVRGDSAAYFCASSRGQNTGELFFGEGSRLTVL.

The V and J genes are TRBV30 and TRBJ1-6; D gene unclear. CDR1 and CDR2 (germline): GTSNPN, SVGIG (reference sequence). This CDR3 is 13 amino acids long. Deletions cut 5 bases from V and 5 bases from J, with 10 bases between. This CDR3 reads CAWGREDNSPLHF. The DNA for the CDR3 is TGTGCCTGGGGGAGGGAGGATAATTCACCCCTCCACTTT.